This T cell receptor beta chain was identified in a study of blood T cell repertoires in COVID-19. Assay: immunoSEQ multiplex PCR; the TCRdb copy retains only in-frame clones and omits some. The table includes about 74,000 clones, about 83% detected once. CDR3 length equals 15 residues. The V gene's germline CDR1 is LNHDA and CDR2 SQIVND (reference sequence). J gave up 5 bases and V 7 bases, and 6 bases lay outside the gene matches. The chain couples TRBV19 to TRBJ2-5; 14 nucleotides match TRBD2. The sample taken for sequencing was peripheral blood. This clonotype was obtained from a man aged 70 or older with acute or convalescent COVID-19. DNA for the CDR3: TGTGCCAGTATCGGACTAGCGGGAGGATTGGAGACCCAGTACTTC. Translating gives CASIGLAGGLETQYF.